The subject of this entry is one TCR beta chain. Its antigen is currently unknown. Sequencing was preceded by expansion of antigen-specific CD4+ T cells with viral peptide pools in the ViraFEST assay. At the end of around 11 days of culture, CD4+ T cells were isolated. Every participant took two doses of the BNT162b2 or mRNA-1273 vaccine. About 2.2 million PBMC per well were cultured with roughly 9 IU/ml IL-2 and roughly 11 ug/ml peptides. The authors exchanged half the medium for IL-2 medium on days 3 and 7. Only in-frame clones appear in the TCRdb table, and some are missing; sequencing was by immunoSEQ multiplex PCR. The table records 30,000 or so clones, more than 60% of them present only once. The data were taken from a study of vaccination effects on CD4 cells after COVID-19. Study background: Post-vaccine sampling occurred a median 72 days after the second dose.

Trimming pared 7 bases from V and 4 bases from J, leaving 11 bases between. This CDR3 has 13 amino acids. The germline gives CDR1 MNHNS, CDR2 SASEGT. The sequencing used CD4+ T cells from PBMCs cultured with HCoV-NL63 spike peptides, collected after COVID-19 vaccination. This chain links TRBV6-1 with TRBJ2-1; TRBD2 might be the D (6 bases). The TCR originated in a human donor who received a COVID-19 vaccine. DNA for the CDR3: TGTGCCAGCACTACTGGGACTTACAATGAGCAGTTCTTC. This encodes CASTTGTYNEQFF.